This T cell receptor beta chain is from a study of blood T cell repertoires in COVID-19. Study overall: Resolution of symptoms, clearance, or two negative PCRs was present in recovered Cohort 3 donors. The cDNA or gDNA used as material had been derived from T cells, B-cell-depleted T cells, or PBMCs.

In the source study's methods: Estimation of nucleated cell counts relied on the amplification of reference gene primers. This table comes from immunoSEQ multiplex PCR, and its TCRdb copy is limited to in-frame clones, with some not included. The V and J calls and clone size were taken over from that table, and D and trimming were inferred from the DNA. The sample yields fewer than 250,000 clones, about 88% seen once. Participant ages covered roughly 18 to 89 years across 20 to 30 US areas. Germline V CDR1 and CDR2: WSHSY, SAAADI. With 2 bases removed from V and 6 bases from J, the gap between germline ends came to 4 bases. This CDR3 region has 12 residues.

Material for sequencing was PBMCs or T cells enriched from blood (not recorded which). This sequence joins TRBV10-2 and TRBJ2-2; D gene ambiguous. This clonotype was sampled from a woman aged 40 to 50 in a cohort exposed to, infected with or recovered from COVID-19 (not recorded which). The CDR3 here is CASSETAGELFF. In DNA form, the CDR3 reads TGCGCCAGCAGTGAGACGGCCGGGGAGCTGTTTTTT.